This TCR beta chain was sequenced in a study of cytomegalovirus exposure and HLA in healthy donors. Study-level findings and limits: Previous analysis showed most TCR beta V segments were productive about 90% or about 30% of the time. Cytomegalovirus association was assigned to around 150 TCR beta chains. A later analysis showed TCR association rates differing by HLA locus, peaking at DRB1 and lowest at HLA-C. Follow-up analysis later connected one missense variant in DCLRE1C with trimming of TCR beta V- and J-genes.

Concerning this clone: The antigen is unknown.

It was with 60 Vbeta and 13 Jbeta primers that the PCR ran. Repertoires were generated with immunoSEQ multiplex PCR, while TCRdb's copy carries only in-frame clones and drops some. The data contain 150,000 to 250,000 clones, just over 75% of them singletons. With V trimmed by 10 bases and J by 3 bases, 6 bases remained unmatched. CDR3 length: 12 residues. The germline CDR1 and CDR2 sequences are SNHLY and FYNNEI. This clonotype was obtained from a man in his thirties or forties in good health and CMV-seronegative. The sample consisted of PBMCs. This rearrangement joins TRBV2 to TRBJ2-7, with 7 bases identical to TRBD1. The DNA for the CDR3 is TGTGCCATTAGGGGGCCTCGCTACGAGCAGTACTTC. Encoded protein: CAIRGPRYEQYF.